The 30 T cell receptor beta chains presented below share a single source sample, sequenced in a study of blood T cell repertoires in COVID-19. The data were produced by immunoSEQ multiplex PCR, yet TCRdb's version contains in-frame clones alone and is incomplete. The repertoire includes over 150,000 clones, approximately 84% of them detected once, and about 6.9% sits in the top ten. The source material was peripheral blood. These receptors all come from a human donor with acute or convalescent COVID-19. The donor label of this sample is uncertain.

This clone has a single count. This chain connects TRBV19 to TRBJ2-1, with D possibly TRBD2 on 6 matching bases. Per the germline V gene, CDR1 is LNHDA and CDR2 is SQIVND (reference sequence). The ends were cut back, 3 bases at V and 0 bases at J, with 15 bases in the middle. This CDR3 is built from 17 residues. For the CDR3, the DNA is TGTGCCAGTAGTATGATGCTAGCGACCAGCTCCTACAATGAGCAGTTCTTC. Amino acid sequence: CASSMMLATSSYNEQFF.

V is TRBV10-3 and J is TRBJ2-1; no reliable D call. Germline V gene data show CDR1 as ENHRY and CDR2 as SYGVKD. Deletions cut 8 bases from V and 4 bases from J, with 21 bases between. The CDR3 loop spans 16 amino acids. CDR3 bases: TGTGCCATCTCTCCGCTGAATGCCATTACATACAATGAGCAGTTCTTC. It translates to CAISPLNAITYNEQFF.

The chain is built from TRBV24-1 and TRBJ1-2; 9 nucleotides agree with TRBD1. Germline lookup yields CDR1 KGHDR and CDR2 SFDVKD. The trim removed 5 bases at V and 4 bases at J, leaving 4 bases unmatched. The CDR3 length is 14 residues. The CDR3 bases are TGTGCCACCAGTGGGGGACAGGGCATCTATGGCTACACCTTC. It encodes CATSGGQGIYGYTF.

The chain recombines TRBV28 with TRBJ2-7; the match to TRBD2 covers 10 bases. Germline V lookup: CDR1 MDHEN, CDR2 SYDVKM. The CDR3 runs to 14 residues. The trim removed 3 bases at V and 4 bases at J, leaving 3 bases unmatched. The CDR3 DNA sequence: TGTGCCAGCAGTTTCCGGACTAGCGGTTACGAGCAGTACTTC. This encodes CASSFRTSGYEQYF.

J is TRBJ1-2 and V is TRBV6-2 or TRBV6-3; D remains unclear. Between the trimmed V and J ends, which lost 6 bases and 0 bases, there was a span of 5 bases. Germline-derived CDR1 and CDR2 are MNHEY and SVGEGT. This CDR3 contains 12 residues. The CDR3 bases are TGTGCCAGCAGCACTTCTAACTATGGCTACACCTTC. The encoded protein is CASSTSNYGYTF.

V gene TRBV19 combines with J gene TRBJ1-5, with 7 bases aligning to TRBD1. Trimming took 3 bases from V and 4 from J; bases not matched to a gene: 6. The V gene's germline CDR1 is LNHDA and CDR2 SQIVND (reference sequence). CDR3 size: 15 residues. The chain's CDR3 is CASSIWKGANQPQHF. The CDR3 DNA follows: TGTGCCAGTAGTATTTGGAAGGGGGCTAATCAGCCCCAGCATTTT.

The V and J genes are TRBV7-9 and TRBJ1-2; 9 nucleotides match TRBD1. Germline V gene data show CDR1 as SEHNR and CDR2 as FQNEAQ (reference sequence). The CDR3 is 13 amino acids. The trim removed 3 bases at V and 7 bases at J, leaving 3 bases unmatched. The DNA for the CDR3 is TGTGCCAGCAGCTTGGGGACAGGGATTGGCTACACCTTC. It translates to CASSLGTGIGYTF.

The sample holds a few counts of this clone. This rearrangement joins TRBV14 to TRBJ1-4; no reliable D call. CDR1 SGHDN and CDR2 FVKESK come from the germline V gene. The length of the CDR3 is 15 residues. Trimming pared 0 bases from V and 4 bases from J, leaving 9 bases between. The CDR3 nucleotides read TGTGCCAGCAGCCAAGATTTCGGGTATAATGAAAAACTGTTTTTT. Translated: CASSQDFGYNEKLFF.

The chain uses TRBV18 and TRBJ1-5; TRBD1 matches 8 bases. The ends lost 5 bases at V and 2 bases at J; junction bases unmatched: 5. Per germline, CDR1 KGHSH and CDR2 LQKENI. There are 15 residues in the CDR3. In nucleotides, the CDR3 is TGTGCCAGCTCAGCCGGGGGACAGGGCAATCAGCCCCAGCATTTT. Its protein is CASSAGGQGNQPQHF.

The chain carries TRBV6-5 and TRBJ2-7, with no clear D. V shed 6 bases and J shed 0 bases, with 9 bases lying between them. Germline-derived CDR1 and CDR2 are MNHEY and SVGAGI. The CDR3 spans 13 residues. CDR3 region: CASSRTYSYEQYF. In DNA form, the CDR3 reads TGTGCCAGCAGCAGAACATACTCCTACGAGCAGTACTTC.

This chain uses TRBV5-1 with TRBJ2-3, with D possibly TRBD2 on 6 matching bases. Germline V lookup: CDR1 SGHRS, CDR2 YFSETQ. V was cut by 5 bases and J by 3 bases, with 19 bases left in between. The CDR3 consists of 16 residues. The CDR3 is CASRVPLGGVTDTQYF. The CDR3 nucleotides read TGCGCCAGCAGGGTACCCTTGGGGGGAGTTACAGATACGCAGTATTTT.

V gene TRBV27 combines with J gene TRBJ2-7; TRBD2 agrees at 7 bases. This CDR3 contains 15 residues. CDR1 and CDR2 from the germline V gene are MNHEY and SMNVEV (reference sequence). V dropped 6 bases and J dropped 5; count of bases not matched to a gene: 13. The DNA for the CDR3 is TGTGCCAGCAGCACGCGAAGACTGGGAGGGGACGAGCAGTACTTC. Translation gives CASSTRRLGGDEQYF.

The table lists this clone with a few counts. CDR3 bases: TGCGCCAGCAGCTTGGCCTCGGGGTGGGACTCCTACGAGCAGTACTTC. Translation: CASSLASGWDSYEQYF. The rearrangement joins TRBV5-1 to TRBJ2-7, with a weak D call TRBD2 (5 bases). V lost 0 bases to trimming and J lost 0 bases, with 13 bases between them. The CDR3 contains 16 residues. CDR1 is SGHRS, CDR2 YFSETQ, per germline. The entire variable domain, with the rest obtained from reference TRBV5-1 and TRBJ2-7, is as follows: KAGVTQTPRYLIKTRGQQVTLSCSPISGHRSVSWYQQTPGQGLQFLFEYFSETQRNKGNFPGRFSGRQFSNSRSEMNVSTLELGDSALYLCASSLASGWDSYEQYFGPGTRLTVT.

The chain carries TRBV2 and TRBJ1-2; TRBD1 aligns across 8 bases. Trimming at V came to 1 base and at J to 3 bases, leaving 4 bases not matched to a gene. The CDR3 has 15 amino acids. Germline V gene lookup returns CDR1 SNHLY and CDR2 FYNNEI. The CDR3 protein is CASSEGQGRDYGYTF. In nucleotides, the CDR3 is TGTGCCAGCAGTGAAGGACAGGGGAGGGACTATGGCTACACCTTC.

The chain has TRBV3-1 (or the pseudogene TRBV3-2) and TRBJ2-7; 8 bases are shared with TRBD2. The CDR3 spans 13 residues. V trimming: 2 bases; J trimming: 3 bases; junction bases outside the gene matches: 0. Germline CDR1 is LGHDT and CDR2 is YNNKEL (reference sequence). This chain's CDR3 is CASSQTSGYEQYF. The DNA for the CDR3 is TGTGCCAGCAGCCAAACTAGCGGCTACGAGCAGTACTTC.

The chain's CDR3 is CASSLGPEQFF. DNA for the CDR3: TGTGCCAGCAGCCTAGGGCCTGAGCAGTTCTTC. The chain couples TRBV7-2 to TRBJ2-1; D uncertain. This CDR3 contains 11 residues. Germline V gene lookup returns CDR1 SGHTA and CDR2 FQGNSA. V was shortened by 5 bases and J by 9 bases, with 8 bases between the two germline ends.

This sequence joins TRBV2 and TRBJ1-1; D perhaps matches TRBD1 (6 bases). The CDR3 length is 14 residues. Germline V gene data show CDR1 as SNHLY and CDR2 as FYNNEI. Trimming pared 9 bases from V and 1 base from J, leaving 15 bases between. The DNA of the CDR3 is TGTGCCAGGGAAGTTGGACAGAAGAACACTGAAGCTTTCTTT. It specifies CAREVGQKNTEAFF. The full variable domain, its missing parts supplied by reference TRBV2 and TRBJ1-1, is EPEVTQTPSHQVTQMGQEVILRCVPISNHLYFYWYRQILGQKVEFLVSFYNNEISEKSEIFDDQFSVERPDGSNFTLKIRSTKLEDSAMYFCAREVGQKNTEAFFGQGTRLTVV.

The genes are TRBV5-4 and TRBJ2-3, with D perhaps TRBD1 (6 bases). The ends were cut back, 4 bases at V and 6 bases at J, with 12 bases in the middle. This CDR3 has 13 residues. Germline CDR1 and CDR2: SGHNT and YYREEE (reference sequence). The CDR3 loop is CASSPRDKDTQYF. DNA for the CDR3: TGTGCCAGCAGCCCACGGGACAAGGATACGCAGTATTTT.

V usage is TRBV5-1 and J usage is TRBJ2-1; tentative D call: TRBD2 (5 bases). Germline CDR1 reads SGHRS; CDR2 reads YFSETQ. Trimming cost V 5 bases and J 6 bases, with 9 bases left between them. This CDR3 is 12 amino acids long. For the CDR3, the DNA is TGCGCCAGCAGTGCGGGCGGCAATGAGCAGTTCTTC. Its protein is CASSAGGNEQFF. The full variable domain, with the rest looked up from reference TRBV5-1 and TRBJ2-1, is KAGVTQTPRYLIKTRGQQVTLSCSPISGHRSVSWYQQTPGQGLQFLFEYFSETQRNKGNFPGRFSGRQFSNSRSEMNVSTLELGDSALYLCASSAGGNEQFFGPGTRLTVL.

The genes are TRBV12-3 or TRBV12-4 and TRBJ2-3, with D perhaps TRBD1 (5 bases). V was clipped by 11 bases and J by 11 bases, with 17 bases between them. The CDR3 spans 11 residues. The DNA for the CDR3 is TGTGCCGTAGGTAGGGGCTACGGGCAGTATTTT. Amino acid sequence: CAVGRGYGQYF.

The CDR3 nucleotides are TGTGCCAGCCGCGGACAGGGGTCGGCGAAACTGTTTTTT. Residues: CASRGQGSAKLFF. The chain recombines TRBV6-5 with TRBJ1-4; TRBD1 matches 9 bases. The ends lost 8 bases at V and 11 bases at J; junction bases unmatched: 9. Germline V CDR1 and CDR2: MNHEY, SVGAGI. This CDR3 spans 13 amino acids.

The chain employs TRBV15 and TRBJ1-2, with 8 bases matching TRBD1. The CDR3 extends over 17 amino acids. Trimming cost V 7 bases and J 5 bases; bases outside gene matches: 18. Germline CDR1 and CDR2: LNHNV and YYDKDF (reference sequence). In DNA form, the CDR3 reads TGTGCCACCATGCCGACGATCGGGTTGGACAGGGTTTATGGCTACACCTTC. Translating gives CATMPTIGLDRVYGYTF.

The chain combines TRBV7-9 with TRBJ2-7, with D maybe TRBD2 (6 bases). Trimming removed 5 bases at V and 6 bases at J, with 11 bases between. The CDR3 totals 12 residues. Germline-derived CDR1 and CDR2 are SEHNR and FQNEAQ (reference sequence). In nucleotides, the CDR3 is TGTGCCAGCAGCCGGCAGGGAGGCGAGCAGTACTTC. As protein: CASSRQGGEQYF.

This chain connects TRBV7-2 to TRBJ2-5, with 7 bases that match TRBD1. CDR1 and CDR2 (germline): SGHTA, FQGNSA. CDR3 size: 15 residues. Unmatched junction bases numbered 7, after V lost 1 base and J lost 5 bases. DNA of the CDR3: TGTGCCAGCAGCTTAGGGGGACAGTGGCGGGAGACCCAGTACTTC. This codes for CASSLGGQWRETQYF.

V gene TRBV5-8 combines with J gene TRBJ2-7; D is perhaps TRBD1 (6 bases). The V end was cut by 4 bases, the J end by 0 bases, with 14 bases between. Germline CDR1 and CDR2: SGHTS and YDEGEE. The CDR3 has 15 residues. This CDR3 is CASSLQDRTSYEQYF. CDR3 coding DNA: TGTGCCAGCAGCCTACAAGACAGGACCTCCTACGAGCAGTACTTC.

The chain employs TRBV5-6 and TRBJ2-7; perhaps TRBD1 as D (6 bases). Germline V lookup: CDR1 SGHDT, CDR2 YYEEEE. The V end was cut by 0 bases, the J end by 0 bases, with 10 bases between. This CDR3 spans 15 amino acids. CDR3 amino acids: CASSLGQASSYEQYF. The CDR3 DNA follows: TGTGCCAGCAGCTTGGGACAGGCTAGCTCCTACGAGCAGTACTTC.

In this sample, this clone turned up a few times. The chain has TRBV18 and TRBJ1-2; D is unclear. The CDR3 is 13 amino acids. V dropped 5 bases and J dropped 3 bases, with 10 bases sitting between them. Germline V gives CDR1 KGHSH, CDR2 LQKENI. CDR3 protein: CASSIREDYGYTF. In DNA form, the CDR3 reads TGTGCCAGCTCAATCCGGGAAGACTATGGCTACACCTTC.

V usage is TRBV5-1 and J usage is TRBJ1-1, with D possibly TRBD1 on 5 matching bases. V lost 2 bases and J 8 bases, leaving 10 bases between the germline ends. Per the germline V gene, CDR1 is SGHRS and CDR2 is YFSETQ. This CDR3 region has 12 residues. In nucleotides, the CDR3 is TGCGCCAGCAGCTTACAGAAGGGGGAAGCTTTCTTT. Translating gives CASSLQKGEAFF.

This clone was counted a single time. The chain carries TRBV5-4 and TRBJ2-7; 9 bases line up with TRBD2. This CDR3 spans 15 amino acids. V lost 4 bases, J lost 5 bases, and 10 bases stayed unmatched. The germline gives CDR1 SGHNT, CDR2 YYREEE (reference sequence). The CDR3 DNA reads TGTGCCAGCAGCCTTCAACGCGGGAGGGGAAACGAGCAGTACTTC. This gives the protein CASSLQRGRGNEQYF.

This clone was seen once. The chain is built from TRBV5-1 and TRBJ1-1; tentatively, D is TRBD1 (6 bases). V was cut by 2 bases and J by 0 bases, with 11 bases left in between. The V gene's germline CDR1 is SGHRS and CDR2 YFSETQ. This CDR3 region has 15 residues. Written as DNA, the CDR3 is TGCGCCAGCAGCTTCGCGGGGGCCATGAACACTGAAGCTTTCTTT. Translating gives CASSFAGAMNTEAFF. The whole variable domain, remainder taken from reference TRBV5-1 and TRBJ1-1, is KAGVTQTPRYLIKTRGQQVTLSCSPISGHRSVSWYQQTPGQGLQFLFEYFSETQRNKGNFPGRFSGRQFSNSRSEMNVSTLELGDSALYLCASSFAGAMNTEAFFGQGTRLTVV.